The 8 T cell receptor beta chains given below trace back to one sample, sequenced in a study of T cell responses to AZD1222 COVID-19 vaccine. The data were produced by immunoSEQ multiplex PCR, yet TCRdb's version contains in-frame clones alone and is incomplete. Of roughly 100,000 clones in the sample, around 90% are singletons; the top ten hold around 9%. The source was peripheral blood, collected on day 0 of AZD1222 vaccination. These receptors all come from an adult in good health.

V is TRBV19 and J is TRBJ1-1; D gene ambiguous. The CDR3 consists of 12 residues. CDR1 is LNHDA, CDR2 SQIVND, per germline (reference sequence). With 9 bases removed from V and 3 bases from J, the gap between germline ends came to 11 bases. The CDR3 loop is CASRESHTEAFF. In nucleotides, the CDR3 is TGTGCCAGCCGTGAGTCGCACACTGAAGCTTTCTTT.

The chain recombines TRBV18 with TRBJ1-5, with D hard to call. This CDR3 comprises 13 residues. Per germline, CDR1 KGHSH and CDR2 LQKENI. With 3 bases removed from V and 5 bases from J, the gap between germline ends came to 8 bases. The CDR3 loop is CASSPSFDQPQHF. The CDR3 DNA reads TGTGCCAGCTCACCTTCGTTTGATCAGCCCCAGCATTTT.

The chain has TRBV6-2 or TRBV6-3 and TRBJ1-2, with TRBD1 matching over 7 bases. With 0 bases clipped from V and 8 bases from J, the junction kept 6 bases outside the gene matches. Germline values: CDR1 MNHEY, CDR2 SVGEGT. This CDR3 is built from 14 residues. This CDR3 reads CASSYSDRASGYTF. DNA for the CDR3: TGTGCCAGCAGTTACTCCGACAGGGCTAGCGGCTACACCTTC.

The chain joins TRBV5-5 to TRBJ2-1; 9 nucleotides line up with TRBD1. The germline V gene encodes CDR1 SGHKS and CDR2 YYEKEE (reference sequence). This CDR3 is 16 amino acids long. With V trimmed by 6 bases and J by 7 bases, 14 bases remained unmatched. CDR3 sequence (DNA): TGTGCCAGCATCTTACCTCTCCGGGACAGGGATAATGAGCAGTTCTTC. As protein: CASILPLRDRDNEQFF.

The genes are TRBV30 and TRBJ1-5, with TRBD1 matching 7 bases. The CDR3 extends over 15 amino acids. V trimming: 3 bases; J trimming: 4 bases; junction bases outside the gene matches: 9. The V gene's germline CDR1 is GTSNPN and CDR2 SVGIG (reference sequence). As DNA, the CDR3 is TGTGCCTGGAGGAGAGGGACAGAGTTAAATCAGCCCCAGCATTTT. Protein product: CAWRRGTELNQPQHF.

The chain is built from TRBV19 and TRBJ2-3, with D unresolved. Between the trimmed V and J ends, which lost 5 bases and 0 bases, there was a span of 9 bases. Germline V gene lookup returns CDR1 LNHDA and CDR2 SQIVND (reference sequence). The CDR3 totals 14 residues. The CDR3 sequence: CASSPLTSTDTQYF. The CDR3 DNA is TGTGCCAGTAGTCCGCTTACTAGCACAGATACGCAGTATTTT.

V gene TRBV4-3 combines with J gene TRBJ1-2; perhaps TRBD1 as D (6 bases). The germline V gene has CDR1 LGHNA and CDR2 YSLEER. The CDR3 covers 14 residues. V gave up 0 bases and J gave up 8 bases, with 13 bases separating them. The CDR3 DNA reads TGCGCCAGCAGCCAAGAGAGGGGGGGAGGCGGCTACACCTTC. Translating it yields CASSQERGGGGYTF.

The chain links TRBV11-2 to TRBJ2-1; D is possibly TRBD1 or TRBD2 (5 bases each). The CDR3 consists of 14 residues. The germline V and J ends were trimmed by 5 bases and 5 bases, with 13 bases remaining between them. CDR1 and CDR2 from the germline V gene are SGHAT and FQNNGV. The DNA of the CDR3 is TGTGCCAGCAGCGCCTGGGACGGGGACAATGAGCAGTTCTTC. Protein: CASSAWDGDNEQFF.